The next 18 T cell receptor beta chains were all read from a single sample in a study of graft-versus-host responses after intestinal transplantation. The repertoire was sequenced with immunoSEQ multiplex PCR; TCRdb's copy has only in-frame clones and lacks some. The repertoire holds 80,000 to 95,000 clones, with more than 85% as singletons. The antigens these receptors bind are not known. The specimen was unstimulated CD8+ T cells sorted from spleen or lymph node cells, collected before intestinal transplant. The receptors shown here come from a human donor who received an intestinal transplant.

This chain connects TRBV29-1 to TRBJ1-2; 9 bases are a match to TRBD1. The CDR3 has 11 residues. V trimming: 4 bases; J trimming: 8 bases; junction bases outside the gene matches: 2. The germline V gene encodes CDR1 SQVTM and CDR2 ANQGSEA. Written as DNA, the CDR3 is TGCAGCGTTGGGGACAGGGAGGGCTACACCTTC. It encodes CSVGDREGYTF.

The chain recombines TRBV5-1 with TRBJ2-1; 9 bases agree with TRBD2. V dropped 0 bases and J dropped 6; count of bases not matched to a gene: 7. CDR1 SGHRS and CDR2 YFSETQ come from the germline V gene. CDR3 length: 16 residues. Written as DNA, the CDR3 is TGCGCCAGCAGCTTGGAGTCTAGCGGGGCGGGCAATGAGCAGTTCTTC. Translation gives CASSLESSGAGNEQFF.

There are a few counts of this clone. DNA of the CDR3: TGTGCCAGTAGTATAGTCGGTGAAGCTTTCTTT. As protein: CASSIVGEAFF. The rearrangement links TRBV19 to TRBJ1-1; D is unresolved. Trimming removed 1 base from V and 7 bases from J, with 4 bases in between. This CDR3 contains 11 residues. Germline CDR1 LNHDA, CDR2 SQIVND (reference sequence).

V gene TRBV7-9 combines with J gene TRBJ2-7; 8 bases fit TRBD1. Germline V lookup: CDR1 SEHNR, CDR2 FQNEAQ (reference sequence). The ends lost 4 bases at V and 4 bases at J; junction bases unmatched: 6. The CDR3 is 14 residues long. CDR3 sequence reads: CASSSRDRRYEQYF. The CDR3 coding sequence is TGTGCCAGCAGCTCCCGGGACAGGCGATACGAGCAGTACTTC.

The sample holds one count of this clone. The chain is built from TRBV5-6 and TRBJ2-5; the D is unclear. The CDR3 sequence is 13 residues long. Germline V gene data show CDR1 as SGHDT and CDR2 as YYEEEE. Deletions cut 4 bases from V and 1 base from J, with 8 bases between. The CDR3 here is CASSAEVQETQYF. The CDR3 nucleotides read TGTGCCAGCAGCGCCGAGGTCCAAGAGACCCAGTACTTC.

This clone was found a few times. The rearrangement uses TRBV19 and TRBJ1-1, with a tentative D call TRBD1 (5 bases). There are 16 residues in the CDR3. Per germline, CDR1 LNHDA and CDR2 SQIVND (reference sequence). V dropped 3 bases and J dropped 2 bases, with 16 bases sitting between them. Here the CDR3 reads CASSIGFQGFNTEAFF. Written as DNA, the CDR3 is TGTGCCAGTAGTATCGGGTTTCAGGGTTTTAACACTGAAGCTTTCTTT.

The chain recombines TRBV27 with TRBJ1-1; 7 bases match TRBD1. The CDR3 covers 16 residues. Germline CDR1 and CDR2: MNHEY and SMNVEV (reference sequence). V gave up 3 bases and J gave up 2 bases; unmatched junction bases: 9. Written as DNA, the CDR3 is TGTGCCAGCAGTTTGACAGGGTCGGCCATCAACACTGAAGCTTTCTTT. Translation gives CASSLTGSAINTEAFF.

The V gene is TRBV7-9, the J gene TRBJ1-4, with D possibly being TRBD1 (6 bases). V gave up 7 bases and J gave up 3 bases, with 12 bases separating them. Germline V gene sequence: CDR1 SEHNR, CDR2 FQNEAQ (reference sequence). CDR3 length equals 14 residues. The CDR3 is CASNIQGSNEKLFF. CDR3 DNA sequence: TGTGCCAGCAACATTCAGGGGTCTAATGAAAAACTGTTTTTT. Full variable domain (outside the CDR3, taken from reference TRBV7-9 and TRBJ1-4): DTGVSQNPRHKITKRGQNVTFRCDPISEHNRLYWYRQTLGQGPEFLTYFQNEAQLEKSRLLSDRFSAERPKGSFSTLEIQRTEQGDSAMYLCASNIQGSNEKLFFGSGTQLSVL.

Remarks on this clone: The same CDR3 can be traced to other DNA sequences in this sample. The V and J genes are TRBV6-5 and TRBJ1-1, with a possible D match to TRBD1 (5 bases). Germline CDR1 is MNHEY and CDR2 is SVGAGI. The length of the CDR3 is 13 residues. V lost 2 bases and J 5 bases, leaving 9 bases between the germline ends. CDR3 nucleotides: TGTGCCAGCAGTTACGGGGCTGGGACTGAAGCTTTCTTT. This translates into CASSYGAGTEAFF.

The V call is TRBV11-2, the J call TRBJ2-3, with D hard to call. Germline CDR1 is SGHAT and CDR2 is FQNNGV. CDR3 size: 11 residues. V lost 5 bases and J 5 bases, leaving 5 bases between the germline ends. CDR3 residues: CASSPGDTQYF. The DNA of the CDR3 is TGTGCCAGCAGCCCAGGAGATACGCAGTATTTT.

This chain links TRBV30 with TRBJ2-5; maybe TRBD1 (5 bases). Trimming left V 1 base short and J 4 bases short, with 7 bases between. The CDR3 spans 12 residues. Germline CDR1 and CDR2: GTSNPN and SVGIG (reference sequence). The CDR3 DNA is TGTGCCTGGAGTGGGGGCCGAGAGACCCAGTACTTC. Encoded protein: CAWSGGRETQYF.

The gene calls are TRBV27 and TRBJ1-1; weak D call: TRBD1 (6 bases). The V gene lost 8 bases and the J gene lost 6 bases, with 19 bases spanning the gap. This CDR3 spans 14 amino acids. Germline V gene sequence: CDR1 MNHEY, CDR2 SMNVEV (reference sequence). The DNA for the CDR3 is TGTGCCAGCCACACCGGGGGGGCCCCTCCTGAAGCTTTCTTT. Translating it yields CASHTGGAPPEAFF.

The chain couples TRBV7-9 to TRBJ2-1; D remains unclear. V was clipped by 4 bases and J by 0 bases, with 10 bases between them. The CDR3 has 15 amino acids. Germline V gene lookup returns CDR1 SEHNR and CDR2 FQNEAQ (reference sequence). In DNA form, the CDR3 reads TGTGCCAGCAGCTATGAGGTGACCTCCTACAATGAGCAGTTCTTC. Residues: CASSYEVTSYNEQFF.

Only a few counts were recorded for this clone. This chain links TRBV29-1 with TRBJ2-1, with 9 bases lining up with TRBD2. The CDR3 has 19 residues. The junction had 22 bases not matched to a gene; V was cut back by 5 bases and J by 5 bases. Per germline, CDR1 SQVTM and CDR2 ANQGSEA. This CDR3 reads CSVLGYSSQPGLADNEQFF. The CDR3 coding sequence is TGCAGCGTTTTAGGATACTCGTCACAACCGGGACTAGCCGACAATGAGCAGTTCTTC.

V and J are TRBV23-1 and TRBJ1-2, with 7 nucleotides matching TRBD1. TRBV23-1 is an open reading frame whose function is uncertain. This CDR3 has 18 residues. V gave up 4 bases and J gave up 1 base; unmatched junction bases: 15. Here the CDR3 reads CASSPVSNAGTVNYGYTF. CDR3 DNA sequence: TGCGCCAGCAGTCCGGTCAGTAACGCCGGGACAGTTAACTATGGCTACACCTTC.

CDR3 sequence (DNA): TGTGCCAGTACCAGTATAGCTGCGGTGGGGCTACCGAGCAATGAGCAGTTCTTC. It encodes CASTSIAAVGLPSNEQFF. The V call is TRBV19, the J call TRBJ2-1, with D possibly TRBD1 on 5 matching bases. Germline CDR1 is LNHDA and CDR2 is SQIVND (reference sequence). V was clipped by 7 bases and J by 6 bases, with 28 bases between them. The CDR3 runs to 18 residues.

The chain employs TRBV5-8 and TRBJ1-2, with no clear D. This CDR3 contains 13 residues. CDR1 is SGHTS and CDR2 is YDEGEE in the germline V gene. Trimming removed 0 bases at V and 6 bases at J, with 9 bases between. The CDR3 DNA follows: TGTGCCAGCAGCTTGGGAGTTATGGATGGCTACACCTTC. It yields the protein CASSLGVMDGYTF.

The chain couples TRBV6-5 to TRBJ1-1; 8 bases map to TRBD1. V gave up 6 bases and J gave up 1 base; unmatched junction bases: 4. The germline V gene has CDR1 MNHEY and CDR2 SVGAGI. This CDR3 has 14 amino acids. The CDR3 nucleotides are TGTGCCAGCAGCGCCGGACAGGGGAACACTGAAGCTTTCTTT. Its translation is CASSAGQGNTEAFF.